This paragraph covers one T cell receptor (beta chain) sequence. Its antigen is unknown. Trimming cost V 1 base and J 0 bases; bases outside gene matches: 8. Germline CDR1 DFQATT, CDR2 SNEGSKA (reference sequence). There are 17 residues in the CDR3. The data belong to a study of regulatory T cells in long-lasting Graves disease. The overall study: Freshly diagnosed Graves' patients had used antithyroid drugs for under 3 months.

Time point given: newly diagnosed GD, antithyroid drugs for less than 3 months. The authors made the TCR library using RNA they extracted from PBMCs. Arm-PCR with iRepertoire HTBI primers amplified the CDR3 regions for these TCR beta libraries. TCRdb reprocessed the multiplex PCR reads with MiXCR, giving one entry per CDR3 protein. The sample includes 600,000 to 650,000 distinct CDR3 sequences, approximately 15% of them seen just once. General observations from the study: When disease was persistent, TRBV28, TRBJ1-2 and TRBJ2-5 were the favored segments.

These same data were also listed under a study on T cells in Graves' hyperthyroidism and ophthalmopathy.

The source was peripheral blood mononuclear cells (PBMCs), collected at new diagnosis, from a patient treated with antithyroid drugs. The chain joins TRBV20-1 to TRBJ1-3; TRBD1 aligns across 8 bases. The sequence came from a woman aged 25 to 45 with Graves disease. This chain's CDR3 is CSARAGTGAISGNTIYF. The DNA of the CDR3 is TGCAGTGCTAGAGCAGGGACAGGCGCCATCTCTGGAAACACCATATATTTT.